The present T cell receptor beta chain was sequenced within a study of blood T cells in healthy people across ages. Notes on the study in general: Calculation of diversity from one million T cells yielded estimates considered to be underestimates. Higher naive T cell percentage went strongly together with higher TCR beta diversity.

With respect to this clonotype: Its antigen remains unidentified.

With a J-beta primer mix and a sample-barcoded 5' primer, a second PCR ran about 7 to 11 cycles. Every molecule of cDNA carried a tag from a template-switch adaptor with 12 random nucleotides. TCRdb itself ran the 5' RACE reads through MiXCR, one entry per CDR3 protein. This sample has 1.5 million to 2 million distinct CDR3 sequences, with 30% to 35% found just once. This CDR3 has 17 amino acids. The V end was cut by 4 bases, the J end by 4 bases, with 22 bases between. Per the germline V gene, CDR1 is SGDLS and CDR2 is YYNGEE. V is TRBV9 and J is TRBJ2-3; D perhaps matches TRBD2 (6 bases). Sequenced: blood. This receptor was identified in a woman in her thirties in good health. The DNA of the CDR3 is TGTGCCAGCAGCACTCCCTTAGCGGTATTAGGGGCAGATACGCAGTATTTT. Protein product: CASSTPLAVLGADTQYF. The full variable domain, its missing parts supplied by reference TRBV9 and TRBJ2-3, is DSGVTQTPKHLITATGQRVTLRCSPRSGDLSVYWYQQSLDQGLQFLIQYYNGEERAKGNILERFSAQQFPDLHSELNLSSLELGDSALYFCASSTPLAVLGADTQYFGPGTRLTVL.